The 26 T cell receptor beta chains below all came from one sample that was sequenced in a study of blood T cell repertoires in COVID-19. The data were produced by immunoSEQ multiplex PCR, yet TCRdb's version contains in-frame clones alone and is incomplete. The data contain 250,000 to 300,000 clones, approximately 85% of them singletons. Specimen: peripheral blood. Source of these receptors: a man in his fifties or sixties with active or convalescent COVID-19.

The J gene is TRBJ2-1, the V gene TRBV5-1; 13 bases line up with TRBD2. CDR3 size: 17 residues. The junction had 7 bases not matched to a gene; V was cut back by 0 bases and J by 7 bases. Germline assignment: CDR1 SGHRS and CDR2 YFSETQ. This chain's CDR3 is CASSLAPGLAGRNEQFF. The CDR3 DNA is TGCGCCAGCAGCTTGGCTCCGGGACTAGCGGGAAGGAATGAGCAGTTCTTC.

The rearrangement uses TRBV2 and TRBJ1-4; TRBD1 might be the D (6 bases). Looked up from germline, CDR1 is SNHLY and CDR2 is FYNNEI. The CDR3 runs to 15 residues. Between the trimmed V and J ends, which lost 6 bases and 8 bases, there was a span of 19 bases. CDR3 coding DNA: TGTGCCAGCAGAGAGCGAACAGGGATGGAAGAAAAACTGTTTTTT. This encodes CASRERTGMEEKLFF.

V usage is TRBV25-1 and J usage is TRBJ2-4; no reliable D call. Per germline, CDR1 MGHDK and CDR2 SYGVNS. V lost 1 base and J lost 0, with 13 bases in between. This CDR3 is built from 17 residues. The CDR3 DNA is TGTGCCAGCAGTGAATCCGGTTCTGTACTAGCCAAAAACATTCAGTACTTC. Translating it yields CASSESGSVLAKNIQYF.

The chain couples TRBV28 to TRBJ1-5; tentatively, D is TRBD1 (6 bases). V was cut by 4 bases and J by 6 bases, with 13 bases left in between. Germline CDR1 MDHEN, CDR2 SYDVKM. The CDR3 contains 14 residues. DNA for the CDR3: TGTGCCAGCAGTTCTACAGGGTGGACTCAGCCCCAGCATTTT. It translates to CASSSTGWTQPQHF. Supplemented by reference TRBV28 and TRBJ1-5, the full variable domain reads DVKVTQSSRYLVKRTGEKVFLECVQDMDHENMFWYRQDPGLGLRLIYFSYDVKMKEKGDIPEGYSVSREKKERFSLILESASTNQTSMYLCASSSTGWTQPQHFGDGTRLSIL.

The chain joins TRBV7-9 to TRBJ1-2; no reliable D call. Germline V gene data show CDR1 as SEHNR and CDR2 as FQNEAQ (reference sequence). Trimming stripped 5 bases from V and 4 bases from J, with 8 bases between. The CDR3 covers 12 residues. CDR3: CASSETVYGYTF. CDR3 coding DNA: TGTGCCAGCAGCGAAACGGTCTATGGCTACACCTTC. Combining the CDR3 with reference TRBV7-9 and TRBJ1-2 gives the whole variable domain DTGVSQNPRHKITKRGQNVTFRCDPISEHNRLYWYRQTLGQGPEFLTYFQNEAQLEKSRLLSDRFSAERPKGSFSTLEIQRTEQGDSAMYLCASSETVYGYTFGSGTRLTVV.

The rearrangement links TRBV6-6 to TRBJ1-4, with 10 nucleotides matching TRBD1. This CDR3 spans 15 amino acids. Trimming cost V 6 bases and J 5 bases; bases outside gene matches: 6. Germline V gives CDR1 MNHNY, CDR2 SVGAGI (reference sequence). The CDR3 reads CASRSGTGVNEKLFF. The CDR3 bases are TGTGCCAGCAGATCGGGGACAGGGGTAAATGAAAAACTGTTTTTT.

The V call is TRBV28, the J call TRBJ2-5, with a possible D match to TRBD2 (7 bases). Germline V gene sequence: CDR1 MDHEN, CDR2 SYDVKM. Trimming cost V 7 bases and J 2 bases, with 14 bases left between them. The CDR3 spans 14 residues. CDR3 bases: TGTGCCAGCAACGAGGGGGGGGCTCAAGAGACCCAGTACTTC. Protein: CASNEGGAQETQYF.

Here the CDR3 DNA reads TGTGCCTGGAGTCCGGGGAATGGAGAGACCCAGTACTTC. Encoded protein: CAWSPGNGETQYF. V is TRBV30 and J is TRBJ2-5; D is possibly TRBD2 (5 bases). This CDR3 region has 13 residues. Germline loops: CDR1 GTSNPN, CDR2 SVGIG (reference sequence). Trimming stripped 2 bases from V and 4 bases from J, with 11 bases between.

The V call is TRBV7-2, the J call TRBJ2-6; the D is unclear. Per germline, CDR1 SGHTA and CDR2 FQGNSA. There are 14 residues in the CDR3. With 5 bases removed from V and 7 bases from J, the gap between germline ends came to 12 bases. This chain's CDR3 is CASSLRQEANVLTF. The CDR3, as DNA: TGTGCCAGCAGCCTTAGACAAGAAGCCAACGTCCTGACTTTC.

The CDR3 coding sequence is TGTGCCAGCAGCTTGGTTAGCGCCGGGGAGCTGTTTTTT. It encodes CASSLVSAGELFF. V is TRBV5-6 and J is TRBJ2-2; possibly TRBD2 for D (5 bases). Between the trimmed V and J ends, which lost 0 bases and 6 bases, there was a span of 6 bases. The CDR3 covers 13 residues. CDR1 is SGHDT, CDR2 YYEEEE, per germline.

The CDR3, as DNA: TGTGCCAGCAGCCGACAGACAACTAGCGGGACTGGAGAGCAGTACTTC. This gives the protein CASSRQTTSGTGEQYF. The rearrangement uses TRBV3-1 (or the pseudogene TRBV3-2) and TRBJ2-7; 10 bases map to TRBD2. CDR3 length equals 16 residues. The J segment lost 7 bases and the V segment lost 4 bases, leaving 13 bases of the junction unmatched. Germline V gene lookup returns CDR1 LGHDT and CDR2 YNNKEL (reference sequence).

V gene TRBV19 combines with J gene TRBJ1-3; the D is unclear. This CDR3 contains 12 residues. The germline CDR1 and CDR2 sequences are LNHDA and SQIVND (reference sequence). The CDR3 region is CAAEAGRNTIYF. Here the CDR3 DNA reads TGTGCGGCGGAGGCAGGTCGAAACACCATATATTTT. Full variable domain (remainder filled in from reference TRBV19 and TRBJ1-3): DGGITQSPKYLFRKEGQNVTLSCEQNLNHDAMYWYRQDPGQGLRLIYYSQIVNDFQKGDIAEGYSVSREKKESFPLTVTSAQKNPTAFYLCAAEAGRNTIYFGEGSWLTVV.

The chain combines TRBV12-5 with TRBJ2-7, with 7 bases lining up with TRBD2. Germline-derived CDR1 and CDR2 are LGHNT and FRNRAP. V lost 6 bases to trimming and J lost 4 bases; unmatched junction nucleotides: 3. The CDR3 extends over 12 amino acids. The DNA of the CDR3 is TGTGCTAGTGGGTACGGGGGGTACGAGCAGTACTTC. Encoded protein: CASGYGGYEQYF.

The chain carries TRBV4-1 and TRBJ1-5; TRBD1 matches 9 bases. V lost 4 bases and J lost 5; bases outside the gene matches: 0. The CDR3 covers 13 residues. Germline CDR1 reads MGHRA; CDR2 reads YSYEKL. The DNA of the CDR3 is TGCGCCAGCAGCCGGACAGGGGATCAGCCCCAGCATTTT. This codes for CASSRTGDQPQHF.

J is TRBJ1-4 and V is TRBV30; TRBD1 is a possible D gene (6 bases). Per germline, CDR1 GTSNPN and CDR2 SVGIG (reference sequence). The CDR3 consists of 15 residues. Trimming pared 0 bases from V and 4 bases from J, leaving 12 bases between. CDR3 nucleotides: TGTGCCTGGAGTGTAGTACAGGGCTTTAATGAAAAACTGTTTTTT. The encoded protein is CAWSVVQGFNEKLFF. Full variable domain (missing parts from reference TRBV30 and TRBJ1-4): SQTIHQWPATLVQPVGSPLSLECTVEGTSNPNLYWYRQAAGRGLQLLFYSVGIGQISSEVPQNLSASRPQDRQFILSSKKLLLSDSGFYLCAWSVVQGFNEKLFFGSGTQLSVL.

This CDR3 is CASSTLAGSKNIQYF. As DNA, the CDR3 is TGTGCCAGTAGTACCCTAGCGGGGTCCAAAAACATTCAGTACTTC. The chain is built from TRBV19 and TRBJ2-4; 9 positions agree with TRBD2. The CDR3 sequence is 15 residues long. Germline loops: CDR1 LNHDA, CDR2 SQIVND (reference sequence). V dropped 4 bases and J dropped 2; count of bases not matched to a gene: 3.

The CDR3, as DNA: TGTGCCAGCAGCCGTTCCCGTGTGGGGCAGGAGCAGTTCTTC. Protein sequence: CASSRSRVGQEQFF. The chain recombines TRBV11-2 with TRBJ2-1, with D tentatively TRBD1 (5 bases). Germline CDR1 reads SGHAT; CDR2 reads FQNNGV. The CDR3 loop spans 14 amino acids. With 5 bases removed from V and 10 bases from J, the gap between germline ends came to 18 bases.

The J gene is TRBJ1-3, the V gene TRBV3-1 (or the pseudogene TRBV3-2); D is undetermined. In germline, CDR1 is LGHDT, CDR2 YNNKEL (reference sequence). The CDR3 is 13 residues long. V lost 4 bases and J 1 base, leaving 5 bases between the germline ends. The DNA for the CDR3 is TGTGCCAGCAGCCTCCGTTCTGGAAACACCATATATTTT. This encodes CASSLRSGNTIYF.

The rearrangement uses TRBV28 and TRBJ2-1; D not resolved. Between the trimmed V and J ends, which lost 4 bases and 6 bases, there was a span of 16 bases. Germline V gene data show CDR1 as MDHEN and CDR2 as SYDVKM. This CDR3 region has 15 residues. CDR3 coding DNA: TGTGCCAGCAGTTCTGCTGCTTCCCCCAGCAATGAGCAGTTCTTC. This encodes CASSSAASPSNEQFF.

The chain is built from TRBV15 and TRBJ2-7; possibly TRBD2 for D (6 bases). The CDR3 runs to 16 residues. Germline loops: CDR1 LNHNV, CDR2 YYDKDF (reference sequence). The V and J ends lost 1 base and 0 bases respectively, with 13 bases between them. CDR3 in DNA: TGTGCCACCAGCAGAGTTGGTCAGGGAGGCTCCTACGAGCAGTACTTC. Translated: CATSRVGQGGSYEQYF.

This sequence joins TRBV5-1 and TRBJ2-2; the D gene is possibly TRBD1 (5 bases). The CDR3 runs 15 residues. Trimming shortened V by 5 bases and J by 5 bases, and 16 bases separated the two germline ends. Germline V lookup: CDR1 SGHRS, CDR2 YFSETQ. CDR3 residues: CASSSGSVGTGELFF. CDR3 nucleotide sequence: TGCGCCAGCAGTTCAGGGTCGGTGGGGACCGGGGAGCTGTTTTTT.

The V gene is TRBV6-5, the J gene TRBJ2-7; D is possibly TRBD1 (6 bases). This CDR3 comprises 14 residues. V dropped 6 bases and J dropped 2 bases, with 14 bases sitting between them. Germline V gene lookup returns CDR1 MNHEY and CDR2 SVGAGI. As DNA, the CDR3 is TGTGCCAGCAGAACGCACAGGGACACCTACGAGCAGTACTTC. Translation: CASRTHRDTYEQYF.

This chain links TRBV7-2 with TRBJ1-1; 7 positions agree with TRBD1. From germline, CDR1 is SGHTA and CDR2 FQGNSA. This CDR3 is built from 15 residues. With V trimmed by 1 base and J by 5 bases, 7 bases remained unmatched. The CDR3 DNA reads TGTGCCAGCAGCTTAGTGTTTCAGGGGGATACTGAAGCTTTCTTT. Encoded protein: CASSLVFQGDTEAFF.

The gene calls are TRBV2 and TRBJ2-3; D gene uncertain. CDR1 is SNHLY and CDR2 is FYNNEI in the germline V gene. V was shortened by 7 bases and J by 0 bases, with 14 bases between the two germline ends. This CDR3 comprises 15 residues. The CDR3, as DNA: TGTGCCAGCACACAAGCGCCCGGGAGCACAGATACGCAGTATTTT. Translated, it gives CASTQAPGSTDTQYF.

The chain links TRBV5-4 to TRBJ2-5, with 7 bases that match TRBD1. The CDR3 spans 14 residues. Trimming at V came to 4 bases and at J to 1 base, leaving 4 bases not matched to a gene. CDR1 is SGHNT and CDR2 is YYREEE in the germline V gene (reference sequence). The CDR3 loop is CASSPGTAQETQYF. The CDR3 DNA reads TGTGCCAGCAGCCCAGGGACAGCCCAAGAGACCCAGTACTTC.

V usage is TRBV30 and J usage is TRBJ1-1; 7 nucleotides line up with TRBD1. With V trimmed by 5 bases and J by 6 bases, 9 bases remained unmatched. The CDR3 length is 13 residues. The V gene's germline CDR1 is GTSNPN and CDR2 SVGIG (reference sequence). The CDR3 region has the DNA TGTGCCTGGCGGGGACAGCAGGGGTCTGAAGCTTTCTTT. It encodes CAWRGQQGSEAFF. The complete variable domain, with remaining parts taken from reference TRBV30 and TRBJ1-1, reads SQTIHQWPATLVQPVGSPLSLECTVEGTSNPNLYWYRQAAGRGLQLLFYSVGIGQISSEVPQNLSASRPQDRQFILSSKKLLLSDSGFYLCAWRGQQGSEAFFGQGTRLTVV.